The 26 T cell receptor beta chains listed next were all sequenced from one sample in a study of STAT5B mutations in CD4+ large granular lymphocyte leukemia. The assay was immunoSEQ multiplex PCR, and TCRdb's table has in-frame clones only and misses some. The sample lists under 40,000 clones; approximately 76% were seen once. The specimen was CD4+ T cells from blood buffy coats. These receptors all stem from a human donor in good health.

This sequence joins TRBV4-2 and TRBJ1-1, with TRBD1 as a possible D gene (6 bases). Germline loops: CDR1 LGHNA, CDR2 YNFKEQ. The CDR3 consists of 15 residues. Trimming left V 8 bases short and J 0 bases short, with 16 bases between. The CDR3 loop is CASVLQGDLNTEAFF. In DNA, the CDR3 is TGTGCCAGCGTATTACAGGGTGATCTGAACACTGAAGCTTTCTTT.

The chain uses TRBV5-6 and TRBJ1-3, with TRBD1 matching 8 bases. The CDR3 runs to 15 residues. Germline V gene lookup returns CDR1 SGHDT and CDR2 YYEEEE. The V gene end was trimmed by 4 bases and the J gene end by 2 bases; junction bases not matched to a gene: 5. The CDR3 bases are TGTGCCAGCAGCGGGGACAGGTTTGCTGGAAACACCATATATTTT. It yields the protein CASSGDRFAGNTIYF.

CDR3 region: CAWSAGQANTEAFF. The CDR3 nucleotides are TGTGCCTGGAGTGCGGGACAGGCGAACACTGAAGCTTTCTTT. The chain has TRBV30 and TRBJ1-1, with 8 positions matching TRBD1. V trimming: 1 base; J trimming: 1 base; junction bases outside the gene matches: 2. Germline-derived CDR1 and CDR2 are GTSNPN and SVGIG (reference sequence). CDR3 length: 14 residues.

The J gene is TRBJ2-5, the V gene TRBV5-1, with D perhaps TRBD1 (6 bases). The CDR3 extends over 14 amino acids. The V gene lost 3 bases and the J gene lost 2 bases, with 11 bases spanning the gap. The germline gives CDR1 SGHRS, CDR2 YFSETQ. Here the CDR3 reads CASSSGQQQETQYF. In DNA, the CDR3 is TGCGCCAGCAGCTCTGGACAGCAACAAGAGACCCAGTACTTC.

The chain has TRBV30 and TRBJ2-3; D may be TRBD2 (6 bases). Germline CDR1 reads GTSNPN; CDR2 reads SVGIG (reference sequence). This CDR3 is built from 14 residues. Between the trimmed V and J ends, which lost 4 bases and 2 bases, there was a span of 13 bases. The chain's CDR3 is CAWNSGGYTDTQYF. In DNA, the CDR3 is TGTGCCTGGAATAGTGGGGGGTACACAGATACGCAGTATTTT.

The CDR3 region has the DNA TGTGCCAGCAGTTACAAGGCAAAATCCTATAATTCACCCCTCCACTTT. Translation: CASSYKAKSYNSPLHF. This chain uses TRBV6-5 with TRBJ1-6, with D unclear. CDR1 is MNHEY, CDR2 SVGAGI, per germline. This CDR3 is 16 amino acids long. The V and J ends lost 2 bases and 1 base respectively, with 9 bases between them.

This chain's CDR3 is CASSARTGGSGELFF. The CDR3 nucleotides are TGTGCCAGCAGCGCGCGGACAGGGGGGTCCGGGGAGCTGTTTTTT. The V call is TRBV9, the J call TRBJ2-2, with 10 positions matching TRBD1. The CDR3 spans 15 residues. The trim removed 3 bases at V and 6 bases at J, leaving 5 bases unmatched. Germline loops: CDR1 SGDLS, CDR2 YYNGEE.

The chain links TRBV9 to TRBJ2-1; tentatively, D is TRBD2 (5 bases). The CDR3 contains 14 residues. The V gene lost 3 bases and the J gene lost 8 bases, with 15 bases spanning the gap. Germline lookup yields CDR1 SGDLS and CDR2 YYNGEE. The CDR3 DNA reads TGTGCCAGCAGCGCCAGACTAACTCTGGATGAGCAGTTCTTC. It yields the protein CASSARLTLDEQFF.

This chain connects TRBV7-9 to TRBJ2-6, with D perhaps TRBD2 (6 bases). The CDR3 contains 15 residues. V was shortened by 3 bases and J by 1 base, with 7 bases between the two germline ends. Germline CDR1 is SEHNR and CDR2 is FQNEAQ (reference sequence). CDR3 sequence (DNA): TGTGCCAGCAGCTTCGGGGGATCTGGGGCCAACGTCCTGACTTTC. Its translation is CASSFGGSGANVLTF.

The chain couples TRBV2 to TRBJ1-1, with 7 bases fitting TRBD1. The length of the CDR3 is 15 residues. CDR1 is SNHLY, CDR2 FYNNEI, per germline. J lost 2 bases, V lost 6 bases, and 9 bases had no gene match. CDR3 coding DNA: TGTGCCAGCAGGAAGAAAGGGGGCGCCAACACTGAAGCTTTCTTT. Translating it yields CASRKKGGANTEAFF.

The chain combines TRBV5-6 with TRBJ1-5; D is unclear. In germline, CDR1 is SGHDT, CDR2 YYEEEE. The CDR3 sequence is 13 residues long. Trimming took 5 bases from V and 5 from J, leaving 11 bases between them. Here the CDR3 reads CASSWGYDQPQHF. Here the CDR3 DNA reads TGTGCCAGCAGTTGGGGATACGATCAGCCCCAGCATTTT.

V gene TRBV30 combines with J gene TRBJ1-1; a weak D match, TRBD1 (5 bases). In germline, CDR1 is GTSNPN, CDR2 SVGIG (reference sequence). V was shortened by 0 bases and J by 5 bases, with 13 bases between the two germline ends. The CDR3 consists of 14 residues. CDR3 residues: CAWSVTGRGTEAFF. Written as DNA, the CDR3 is TGTGCCTGGAGTGTCACGGGAAGGGGAACTGAAGCTTTCTTT.

This clone was seen a handful of times. This chain links TRBV9 with TRBJ2-7, with 7 nucleotides matching TRBD1. Germline V gene lookup returns CDR1 SGDLS and CDR2 YYNGEE. J lost 4 bases, V lost 2 bases, and 9 bases had no gene match. This CDR3 has 15 amino acids. CDR3 coding DNA: TGTGCCAGCAGCGTCCGGGACAGTAGTAGGTACGAGCAGTACTTC. Amino acid sequence: CASSVRDSSRYEQYF.

This clone was observed a few times. V is TRBV19 and J is TRBJ2-7, with D possibly being TRBD2 (5 bases). This CDR3 has 15 amino acids. Trimming pared 2 bases from V and 6 bases from J, leaving 17 bases between. The V gene's germline CDR1 is LNHDA and CDR2 SQIVND (reference sequence). CDR3 loop: CASSISGAAPTEQYF. CDR3 coding DNA: TGTGCCAGTAGTATAAGCGGTGCCGCCCCTACCGAGCAGTACTTC.

The rearrangement uses TRBV7-3 and TRBJ1-1, with 8 bases fitting TRBD1. The J segment lost 4 bases and the V segment lost 1 base, leaving 5 bases of the junction unmatched. The length of the CDR3 is 15 residues. CDR1 and CDR2 (germline): SGHTA, FQGTGA. The CDR3 coding sequence is TGTGCCAGCAGCTTAAGGCAGGGGGCAGGCACTGAAGCTTTCTTT. Translation gives CASSLRQGAGTEAFF.

The rearrangement joins TRBV6-5 to TRBJ1-5, with 8 nucleotides matching TRBD1. J gave up 5 bases and V 2 bases, and 5 bases lay outside the gene matches. Germline CDR1 and CDR2: MNHEY and SVGAGI. There are 15 residues in the CDR3. CDR3 loop: CASSYGDRRDQPQHF. The CDR3 DNA reads as TGTGCCAGCAGTTACGGGGACAGGCGAGATCAGCCCCAGCATTTT.

The J gene is TRBJ2-7, the V gene TRBV2, with D uncertain. V shed 3 bases and J shed 4 bases, with 13 bases lying between them. CDR3 size: 14 residues. CDR1 is SNHLY, CDR2 FYNNEI, per germline. The CDR3 DNA sequence: TGTGCCAGCAGTGACGAACGGGTTATTTACGAGCAGTACTTC. Its translation is CASSDERVIYEQYF. The full variable domain, with the rest looked up from reference TRBV2 and TRBJ2-7, is EPEVTQTPSHQVTQMGQEVILRCVPISNHLYFYWYRQILGQKVEFLVSFYNNEISEKSEIFDDQFSVERPDGSNFTLKIRSTKLEDSAMYFCASSDERVIYEQYFGPGTRLTVT.

This chain joins TRBV28 and TRBJ1-2; D is uncertain. Germline lookup yields CDR1 MDHEN and CDR2 SYDVKM. V shed 7 bases and J shed 3 bases, with 9 bases lying between them. CDR3 length equals 12 residues. This chain's CDR3 is CASTEADYGYTF. The DNA for the CDR3 is TGTGCCAGCACCGAAGCGGACTATGGCTACACCTTC.

The CDR3 region is CASSYETPGDYGYTF. In nucleotides, the CDR3 is TGTGCCAGCAGTTACGAGACCCCAGGGGACTATGGCTACACCTTC. The chain has TRBV6-6 and TRBJ1-2; D perhaps matches TRBD1 (6 bases). There are 15 residues in the CDR3. Trimming removed 2 bases from V and 3 bases from J, with 13 bases in between. Germline CDR1 and CDR2: MNHNY and SVGAGI (reference sequence).

The count of this clone is one. The rearrangement joins TRBV6-1 to TRBJ1-1; the D is unclear. The length of the CDR3 is 15 residues. The germline gives CDR1 MNHNS, CDR2 SASEGT. V was trimmed by 3 bases and J by 4 bases, leaving 15 bases between them. The CDR3 loop reads CASSDRTYGPTEAFF. As DNA, the CDR3 is TGTGCCAGCAGTGACCGTACATACGGGCCCACTGAAGCTTTCTTT.

The rearrangement links TRBV5-6 to TRBJ2-3, with 10 bases matching TRBD1. This CDR3 has 15 residues. Unmatched junction bases numbered 6, after V lost 4 bases and J lost 4 bases. Germline CDR1 and CDR2: SGHDT and YYEEEE. CDR3 in DNA: TGTGCCAGCAGCCCGGACAGGGGGAGGCCAGATACGCAGTATTTT. The encoded protein is CASSPDRGRPDTQYF.

V is TRBV30 and J is TRBJ1-5; D gene unclear. This CDR3 is 14 amino acids long. Between the trimmed V and J ends, which lost 0 bases and 1 base, there was a span of 7 bases. Germline loops: CDR1 GTSNPN, CDR2 SVGIG (reference sequence). The CDR3 nucleotides read TGTGCCTGGAGTGTATACAGCAGCAATCAGCCCCAGCATTTT. Protein: CAWSVYSSNQPQHF. The entire variable domain, with the rest obtained from reference TRBV30 and TRBJ1-5, is as follows: SQTIHQWPATLVQPVGSPLSLECTVEGTSNPNLYWYRQAAGRGLQLLFYSVGIGQISSEVPQNLSASRPQDRQFILSSKKLLLSDSGFYLCAWSVYSSNQPQHFGDGTRLSIL.

The rearrangement joins TRBV6-1 to TRBJ2-7; D ambiguous. This CDR3 contains 12 residues. Germline CDR1 reads MNHNS; CDR2 reads SASEGT. V was pared by 2 bases and J by 3 bases, with 5 bases between. The CDR3 coding sequence is TGTGCCAGCAGTGAATACGGCTACGAGCAGTACTTC. It translates to CASSEYGYEQYF.

The chain has TRBV5-4 and TRBJ2-7; 9 bases agree with TRBD2. In germline, CDR1 is SGHNT, CDR2 YYREEE (reference sequence). The J segment lost 11 bases and the V segment lost 4 bases, leaving 16 bases of the junction unmatched. This CDR3 is built from 15 residues. Written as DNA, the CDR3 is TGTGCCAGCAGCCTAGCGGGACCTCTCGGCAAGTGGGAGTACTTC. Its protein product is CASSLAGPLGKWEYF.

This clone came up once. The gene calls are TRBV28 and TRBJ1-2; 11 positions agree with TRBD1. Per the germline V gene, CDR1 is MDHEN and CDR2 is SYDVKM. The ends lost 5 bases at V and 4 bases at J; junction bases unmatched: 9. The CDR3 length is 16 residues. The CDR3 here is CASSAGQGAQSYGYTF. CDR3 nucleotides: TGTGCCAGCAGTGCCGGACAGGGGGCGCAATCCTATGGCTACACCTTC.

This clone showed up just a few times. The genes are TRBV7-3 and TRBJ1-2; 12 bases are a match to TRBD1. From germline, CDR1 is SGHTA and CDR2 FQGTGA. CDR3 length equals 14 residues. V gave up 4 bases and J gave up 8 bases; unmatched junction bases: 5. CDR3 in DNA: TGTGCCAGCAGCTGGGGACAGGGGGCGGAGGGCTACACCTTC. This translates into CASSWGQGAEGYTF.